A selection of T cell receptor beta chains follows, all from one sample in a study of identical twins' blood T cells. MiXCR, run by TCRdb on the 5' RACE reads, gives a single entry per CDR3 protein. In the table there are 350,000 to 450,000 distinct CDR3 sequences, 28% of which are singletons. Source material: PBMCs. The receptor source for this set is a woman aged 18-50 years in good health. CDR3s include the opening cysteine and the closing phenylalanine or tryptophan. A D gene is named only where the DNA matches it firmly. The size field is filled for only some rows; it gives once, few, many or a size class.

CDR3	DNA	D	size	J	V
CSPRMLDRYNEQFF	TGCAGTCCTAGGATGTTGGACCGTTACAATGAGCAGTTCTTC	.	many	TRBJ2-1	TRBV20-1
CASSQGTGVVHGYTF	TGTGCCAGCAGCCAAGGGACAGGGGTGGTCCATGGCTACACCTTC	TRBD1	.	TRBJ1-2	TRBV5-4
CASSERESAIQYF	TGCGCCAGCAGTGAAAGGGAGTCGGCCATTCAGTACTTC	.	.	TRBJ2-4	TRBV10-2
CAGSFTGSQPQHF	TGTGCCGGTAGTTTCACAGGGAGTCAGCCCCAGCATTTT	.	.	TRBJ1-5	TRBV19
CASSRLGAEQFF	TGTGCCAGCAGTCGACTAGGCGCTGAGCAGTTCTTC	.	.	TRBJ2-1	TRBV12-3/TRBV12-4
CASSWRGDLAKNIQYF	TGTGCCAGCAGCTGGCGGGGGGACCTAGCCAAAAACATTCAGTACTTC	TRBD2	.	TRBJ2-4	TRBV5-6
CASRPRVGATNEKLFF	TGTGCCAGCAGGCCCAGGGTAGGGGCGACTAATGAAAAACTGTTTTTT	.	few	TRBJ1-4	TRBV6-6
CSAPGWTFGFTF	TGCAGTGCTCCCGGGTGGACATTTGGTTTCACCTTC	.	many	TRBJ1-2	TRBV20-1
CASTLGFGGKGNEQFF	TGTGCCAGCACCCTAGGTTTTGGCGGGAAAGGCAATGAGCAGTTCTTC	.	.	TRBJ2-1	TRBV5-4
CSAREGPSGNTIYF	TGCAGTGCTAGAGAGGGTCCATCCGGAAACACCATATATTTT	.	few	TRBJ1-3	TRBV20-1
CASSLEGGKSYEQYF	TGTGCCAGCAGTCTTGAGGGGGGGAAGTCCTACGAGCAGTACTTC	.	few	TRBJ2-7	TRBV12-3/TRBV12-4
CASRLAGVVGELFF	TGTGCCAGCAGACTAGCGGGAGTTGTCGGGGAGCTGTTTTTT	TRBD2	once	TRBJ2-2	TRBV7-2
CASSQLADEQYF	TGTGCCAGCAGCCAACTAGCGGACGAGCAGTACTTC	TRBD2	.	TRBJ2-7	TRBV7-9
CASSSRSSGYTGELFF	TGTGCCAGCAGTTCTCGTTCCAGCGGATACACCGGGGAGCTGTTTTTT	.	.	TRBJ2-2	TRBV6-6
CSARDGSGGTDTQYF	TGCAGTGCTAGAGATGGTAGCGGGGGCACAGATACGCAGTATTTT	TRBD2	few	TRBJ2-3	TRBV20-1
CASSPEKETQYF	TGTGCCAGCTCACCAGAAAAAGAGACCCAGTACTTC	.	.	TRBJ2-5	TRBV18
CAWIGRSNTEAFF	TGTGCCTGGATCGGTCGGTCGAACACTGAAGCTTTCTTT	.	few	TRBJ1-1	TRBV30
CASSPPGYKEAFF	TGTGCCAGCAGCCCTCCCGGATACAAAGAAGCTTTCTTT	.	.	TRBJ1-1	TRBV7-9
CSGTSGKRGGLFF	TGCAGTGGGACTAGCGGCAAGCGGGGGGGTCTGTTTTTT	TRBD2	.	TRBJ2-2	TRBV20-1
CSVLTGANEQFF	TGCAGCGTCCTGACAGGGGCCAATGAGCAGTTCTTC	TRBD1	.	TRBJ2-1	TRBV29-1
CASAPRDNEQFF	TGTGCTAGTGCCCCGAGGGACAATGAGCAGTTCTTC	.	.	TRBJ2-1	TRBV12-5
CSVRDRGGEQYF	TGCAGCGTGCGGGACAGGGGAGGCGAGCAGTACTTC	TRBD1	many	TRBJ2-7	TRBV29-1
CASSYDGFSYNEQFF	TGTGCCAGCAGTTACGACGGGTTCTCCTACAATGAGCAGTTCTTC	.	few	TRBJ2-1	TRBV6-6
CASSQVDYGGNIQYF	TGTGCCAGCAGCCAAGTTGATTACGGGGGAAACATTCAGTACTTC	.	many	TRBJ2-4	TRBV4-2
CANLKSGNTIYF	TGTGCCAACTTAAAATCTGGAAACACCATATATTTT	.	few	TRBJ1-3	TRBV12-3/TRBV12-4
CASSSSDGVYTF	TGTGCCAGCTCATCCTCCGACGGGGTCTACACCTTC	.	.	TRBJ1-2	TRBV18
CASSPSGTGELFF	TGTGCCAGCAGTCCCTCGGGCACCGGGGAGCTGTTTTTT	.	many	TRBJ2-2	TRBV7-9
CASSQGQGLNEQFF	TGCGCCAGCAGCCAGGGACAGGGTCTAAATGAGCAGTTCTTC	TRBD1	.	TRBJ2-1	TRBV5-1
CASSPGTGSAEAFF	TGTGCCAGCAGTCCCGGGACAGGTTCAGCTGAAGCTTTCTTT	TRBD1	many	TRBJ1-1	TRBV27
CASSPDGGGSGDTQYF	TGTGCCAGCAGTCCGGACGGCGGGGGGAGTGGTGATACGCAGTATTTT	TRBD2	few	TRBJ2-3	TRBV7-9
CSGLAGAITDTQYF	TGCAGTGGCCTAGCGGGGGCGATCACAGATACGCAGTATTTT	TRBD2	once	TRBJ2-3	TRBV20-1
CSAPGLGGTEAFF	TGCAGTGCCCCCGGCTTGGGGGGAACTGAAGCTTTCTTT	.	many	TRBJ1-1	TRBV20-1
CSVESRVSHETQYF	TGCAGCGTAGAAAGTAGGGTCTCGCACGAGACCCAGTACTTC	.	.	TRBJ2-5	TRBV29-1
CASSLPRENTEAFF	TGTGCCAGCAGCTTACCACGGGAGAACACTGAAGCTTTCTTT	.	.	TRBJ1-1	TRBV7-9
CASSLVGGLNQPQHF	TGTGCCAGCAGCTTAGTTGGGGGGCTCAATCAGCCCCAGCATTTT	.	many	TRBJ1-5	TRBV7-9
CASSPVGMGNEKLFF	TGTGCCAGCAGTCCCGTCGGGATGGGGAATGAAAAACTGTTTTTT	.	.	TRBJ1-4	TRBV11-3
CSATAGVSSNQPQHF	TGCAGTGCCACGGCTGGGGTGAGTAGCAATCAGCCCCAGCATTTT	.	few	TRBJ1-5	TRBV20-1
CASSLRGLNGYTF	TGCGCCAGCAGCTTACGGGGATTGAACGGCTACACCTTC	.	few	TRBJ1-2	TRBV5-1
CASSVQQGLRSGELFF	TGTGCCAGCAGCGTACAACAGGGGCTTAGGTCCGGGGAGCTGTTTTTT	TRBD1	few	TRBJ2-2	TRBV9
CASSLVTSLNEQFF	TGTGCCAGCAGCTTAGTAACCTCTCTCAATGAGCAGTTCTTC	.	.	TRBJ2-1	TRBV7-2
CASSHGDSNQPQHF	TGTGCCAGCAGCCACGGTGATAGCAATCAGCCCCAGCATTTT	.	.	TRBJ1-5	TRBV3-1
CSARGTGKVEYF	TGCAGTGCTAGAGGAACAGGGAAGGTCGAGTATTTT	.	.	TRBJ2-3	TRBV20-1